Listed here are 21 T cell receptor beta chains from one sample, sequenced in a study of T cell responses to AZD1222 COVID-19 vaccine (TCRdb year 2021). The time point label, read with the paper, signifies: baseline before first vaccination. Libraries were constructed by the immunoSEQ multiplex PCR assay. This is the immuneACCESS table as TCRdb keeps it, with only in-frame sequences that have V and J called. A part of the clones is gone; compared with another copy, unresolved V genes explain less than half, and the rest is unexplained. The sample table contains approximately 150,000 clones; only one count was recorded for more than 90% of them. The ten largest clonotypes hold more than 1.5% of the sample. The starting material was peripheral blood, obtained on day 0 of AZD1222 vaccination. The receptors here all came from an adult in good health.

V gene TRBV5-1 combines with J gene TRBJ2-7, with 7 bases aligning to TRBD1. CDR3 length: 14 amino acids. Trimming took 0 bases from V and 9 from J; bases not matched to a gene: 9. Looked up from germline, CDR1 is SGHRS and CDR2 is YFSETQ. The CDR3 region has the DNA TGCGCCAGCAGCTTGGAGAACAGGGGTGAACGGCAGTACTTC. This encodes CASSLENRGERQYF.

DNA of the CDR3: TGTGCCAGCAGCCCGGGCGAGACCCAGTACTTC. The encoded protein is CASSPGETQYF. The V gene is TRBV14, the J gene TRBJ2-5; the D is unclear. Deletions cut 4 bases from V and 5 bases from J, with 5 bases between. CDR3 length: 11 amino acids. CDR1 SGHDN and CDR2 FVKESK come from the germline V gene.

The gene calls are TRBV7-2 and TRBJ1-4, with TRBD1 matching over 9 bases. This CDR3 is 14 amino acids long. Germline CDR1 SGHTA, CDR2 FQGNSA. Trimming took 6 bases from V and 8 from J; bases not matched to a gene: 7. In nucleotides, the CDR3 is TGTGCCAGCAGTCAACAGGGGGCTTGGGAAAAACTGTTTTTT. This translates into CASSQQGAWEKLFF.

This clone was seen a handful of times. This chain links TRBV30 with TRBJ1-5; 7 bases line up with TRBD1. The J segment lost 5 bases and the V segment lost 0 bases, leaving 1 base of the junction unmatched. CDR3 length: 13 amino acids. Germline CDR1 GTSNPN, CDR2 SVGIG (reference sequence). In nucleotides, the CDR3 is TGTGCCTGGAGTGTCCAGGGGGATCAGCCCCAGCATTTT. This encodes CAWSVQGDQPQHF.

The J gene is TRBJ2-7, the V gene TRBV18; D might be TRBD2 (8 bases). Trimming shortened V by 2 bases and J by 9 bases, and 20 bases separated the two germline ends. Per the germline V gene, CDR1 is KGHSH and CDR2 is LQKENI. The CDR3 loop spans 15 amino acids. The CDR3 coding sequence is TGTGCCAGCTCACCAGAGGGACTAGGGGGCATTGCGCAGTACTTC. It codes for CASSPEGLGGIAQYF.

The chain has TRBV18 and TRBJ1-1; maybe TRBD1 (6 bases). V was cut by 6 bases and J by 0 bases, with 14 bases left in between. CDR1 KGHSH and CDR2 LQKENI come from the germline V gene. This CDR3 has 15 residues. The CDR3 DNA reads as TGTGCCAGCTCCAGGGACACCACTATGAACACTGAAGCTTTCTTT. It specifies CASSRDTTMNTEAFF. The variable domain in full, completed from reference TRBV18 and TRBJ1-1, reads NAGVMQNPRHLVRRRGQEARLRCSPMKGHSHVYWYRQLPEEGLKFMVYLQKENIIDESGMPKERFSAEFPKEGPSILRIQQVVRGDSAAYFCASSRDTTMNTEAFFGQGTRLTVV.

The chain combines TRBV2 with TRBJ1-5; 7 positions agree with TRBD1. The J segment lost 7 bases and the V segment lost 6 bases, leaving 9 bases of the junction unmatched. Germline V gives CDR1 SNHLY, CDR2 FYNNEI. This CDR3 region has 14 residues. In DNA, the CDR3 is TGTGCCAGCAGCTCGACAGGGATTAAACAGCCCCAGCATTTT. This translates into CASSSTGIKQPQHF.

The chain links TRBV5-1 to TRBJ1-2, with D perhaps TRBD1 (5 bases). The CDR3 consists of 14 residues. Per germline, CDR1 SGHRS and CDR2 YFSETQ. V lost 4 bases and J lost 3, with 13 bases in between. In nucleotides, the CDR3 is TGCGCCAGCAGCAATTGGGGGGGAGACTATGGCTACACCTTC. This gives the protein CASSNWGGDYGYTF.

This chain connects TRBV11-2 to TRBJ1-4; no clear D gene. Germline CDR1 is SGHAT and CDR2 is FQNNGV. Trimming took off 7 bases at V and 3 bases at J, with 15 bases between the two ends. The CDR3 extends over 15 amino acids. The CDR3 DNA is TGTGCCAGCATGCAGTCCCTGGCGTCTAATGAAAAACTGTTTTTT. Translation: CASMQSLASNEKLFF.

V usage is TRBV6-5 and J usage is TRBJ2-3; D remains unclear. The CDR3 runs to 15 residues. V lost 6 bases and J lost 5, with 18 bases in between. Germline assignment: CDR1 MNHEY and CDR2 SVGAGI. The CDR3 loop is CASSPFGQWGDTQYF. The CDR3 DNA follows: TGTGCCAGCAGCCCCTTCGGGCAATGGGGAGATACGCAGTATTTT.

The CDR3 DNA reads TGCAGCGGAACTAGCGGCCCACAAGAGACCCAGTACTTC. As protein: CSGTSGPQETQYF. This chain links TRBV29-1 with TRBJ2-5, with 8 bases aligning to TRBD2. Germline V gene sequence: CDR1 SQVTM, CDR2 ANQGSEA. The CDR3 has 13 residues. The V gene end was trimmed by 7 bases and the J gene end by 2 bases; junction bases not matched to a gene: 6.

This clone appeared a single time. The chain combines TRBV14 with TRBJ2-7; 9 positions match TRBD1. This CDR3 region has 13 residues. V dropped 7 bases and J dropped 2; count of bases not matched to a gene: 3. The germline CDR1 and CDR2 sequences are SGHDN and FVKESK. This CDR3 reads CASTRTGAYEQYF. The CDR3 nucleotides read TGTGCCAGCACCCGGACAGGGGCCTACGAGCAGTACTTC.

The chain carries TRBV19 and TRBJ2-5, with 10 bases lining up with TRBD2. This CDR3 has 14 residues. Germline CDR1 and CDR2: LNHDA and SQIVND (reference sequence). Trimming removed 5 bases from V and 4 bases from J; junction bases left unmatched: 4. As DNA, the CDR3 is TGTGCCAGTAGTTCAAGCGGGAGGGGAGAGACCCAGTACTTC. Its translation is CASSSSGRGETQYF.

The chain is built from TRBV7-2 and TRBJ1-3; possible D gene TRBD1, 5 bases. Trimming removed 1 base from V and 5 bases from J, with 15 bases in between. The CDR3 runs 16 residues. Germline values: CDR1 SGHTA, CDR2 FQGNSA. CDR3 sequence (DNA): TGTGCCAGCAGCTTAGGAGGGGCAGGAGGCAGAAACACCATATATTTT. Its protein is CASSLGGAGGRNTIYF.

The V gene is TRBV5-1, the J gene TRBJ1-6; possible D gene TRBD1, 5 bases. The CDR3 has 15 residues. The germline V gene has CDR1 SGHRS and CDR2 YFSETQ. V lost 0 bases and J 5 bases, leaving 9 bases between the germline ends. The CDR3 DNA is TGCGCCAGCAGCTTGGCGGGCAGGGATAATTCACCCCTCCACTTT. Its protein product is CASSLAGRDNSPLHF. The full variable domain, with the rest looked up from reference TRBV5-1 and TRBJ1-6, is KAGVTQTPRYLIKTRGQQVTLSCSPISGHRSVSWYQQTPGQGLQFLFEYFSETQRNKGNFPGRFSGRQFSNSRSEMNVSTLELGDSALYLCASSLAGRDNSPLHFGNGTRLTVT.

The V call is TRBV15, the J call TRBJ1-1; 7 positions agree with TRBD1. The germline CDR1 and CDR2 sequences are LNHNV and YYDKDF (reference sequence). V dropped 3 bases and J dropped 2; count of bases not matched to a gene: 6. The CDR3 totals 15 residues. CDR3 in DNA: TGTGCCACCAGCAGCCCCAGGGGGGTAAACACTGAAGCTTTCTTT. This gives the protein CATSSPRGVNTEAFF.

The genes are TRBV19 and TRBJ2-1, with 7 bases lining up with TRBD2. The trim removed 1 base at V and 6 bases at J, leaving 6 bases unmatched. The CDR3 is 15 residues long. In germline, CDR1 is LNHDA, CDR2 SQIVND (reference sequence). The CDR3 spells CASSIGGGRSNEQFF. CDR3 in DNA: TGTGCCAGTAGTATAGGAGGCGGGAGATCCAATGAGCAGTTCTTC.

V is TRBV5-6 and J is TRBJ2-3, with TRBD2 matching 7 bases. The CDR3 length is 15 residues. After removal of 1 base from V and 1 base from J, the junction contained 3 bases not matched to a gene. Germline V lookup: CDR1 SGHDT, CDR2 YYEEEE. The CDR3 DNA is TGTGCCAGCAGCTTGTGGGGGGGAGGCACAGATACGCAGTATTTT. Amino acid sequence: CASSLWGGGTDTQYF.

The V gene is TRBV19, the J gene TRBJ1-3; D unresolved. The V gene lost 9 bases and the J gene lost 3 bases, with 21 bases spanning the gap. The germline V gene encodes CDR1 LNHDA and CDR2 SQIVND (reference sequence). This CDR3 region has 16 residues. The CDR3: CASSLLPTVSGNTIYF. The CDR3 nucleotides are TGTGCCAGCTCACTTCTACCCACAGTTAGTGGAAACACCATATATTTT. Complete variable domain (other parts from reference TRBV19 and TRBJ1-3): DGGITQSPKYLFRKEGQNVTLSCEQNLNHDAMYWYRQDPGQGLRLIYYSQIVNDFQKGDIAEGYSVSREKKESFPLTVTSAQKNPTAFYLCASSLLPTVSGNTIYFGEGSWLTVV.

The chain couples TRBV7-9 to TRBJ1-6; D not certain. This CDR3 is built from 14 residues. V was clipped by 5 bases and J by 7 bases, with 12 bases between them. Germline CDR1 is SEHNR and CDR2 is FQNEAQ (reference sequence). CDR3 bases: TGTGCCAGCAGCCGCGAGAGGGAAAATTCACCCCTCCACTTT. It encodes CASSRERENSPLHF.

The chain has TRBV6-5 and TRBJ1-5; D ambiguous. V gave up 5 bases and J gave up 2 bases, with 13 bases separating them. Germline V CDR1 and CDR2: MNHEY, SVGAGI. CDR3 length: 15 residues. CDR3 sequence reads: CASSLGFTGNQPQHF. As DNA, the CDR3 is TGTGCCAGCAGTCTCGGATTCACAGGCAATCAGCCCCAGCATTTT.